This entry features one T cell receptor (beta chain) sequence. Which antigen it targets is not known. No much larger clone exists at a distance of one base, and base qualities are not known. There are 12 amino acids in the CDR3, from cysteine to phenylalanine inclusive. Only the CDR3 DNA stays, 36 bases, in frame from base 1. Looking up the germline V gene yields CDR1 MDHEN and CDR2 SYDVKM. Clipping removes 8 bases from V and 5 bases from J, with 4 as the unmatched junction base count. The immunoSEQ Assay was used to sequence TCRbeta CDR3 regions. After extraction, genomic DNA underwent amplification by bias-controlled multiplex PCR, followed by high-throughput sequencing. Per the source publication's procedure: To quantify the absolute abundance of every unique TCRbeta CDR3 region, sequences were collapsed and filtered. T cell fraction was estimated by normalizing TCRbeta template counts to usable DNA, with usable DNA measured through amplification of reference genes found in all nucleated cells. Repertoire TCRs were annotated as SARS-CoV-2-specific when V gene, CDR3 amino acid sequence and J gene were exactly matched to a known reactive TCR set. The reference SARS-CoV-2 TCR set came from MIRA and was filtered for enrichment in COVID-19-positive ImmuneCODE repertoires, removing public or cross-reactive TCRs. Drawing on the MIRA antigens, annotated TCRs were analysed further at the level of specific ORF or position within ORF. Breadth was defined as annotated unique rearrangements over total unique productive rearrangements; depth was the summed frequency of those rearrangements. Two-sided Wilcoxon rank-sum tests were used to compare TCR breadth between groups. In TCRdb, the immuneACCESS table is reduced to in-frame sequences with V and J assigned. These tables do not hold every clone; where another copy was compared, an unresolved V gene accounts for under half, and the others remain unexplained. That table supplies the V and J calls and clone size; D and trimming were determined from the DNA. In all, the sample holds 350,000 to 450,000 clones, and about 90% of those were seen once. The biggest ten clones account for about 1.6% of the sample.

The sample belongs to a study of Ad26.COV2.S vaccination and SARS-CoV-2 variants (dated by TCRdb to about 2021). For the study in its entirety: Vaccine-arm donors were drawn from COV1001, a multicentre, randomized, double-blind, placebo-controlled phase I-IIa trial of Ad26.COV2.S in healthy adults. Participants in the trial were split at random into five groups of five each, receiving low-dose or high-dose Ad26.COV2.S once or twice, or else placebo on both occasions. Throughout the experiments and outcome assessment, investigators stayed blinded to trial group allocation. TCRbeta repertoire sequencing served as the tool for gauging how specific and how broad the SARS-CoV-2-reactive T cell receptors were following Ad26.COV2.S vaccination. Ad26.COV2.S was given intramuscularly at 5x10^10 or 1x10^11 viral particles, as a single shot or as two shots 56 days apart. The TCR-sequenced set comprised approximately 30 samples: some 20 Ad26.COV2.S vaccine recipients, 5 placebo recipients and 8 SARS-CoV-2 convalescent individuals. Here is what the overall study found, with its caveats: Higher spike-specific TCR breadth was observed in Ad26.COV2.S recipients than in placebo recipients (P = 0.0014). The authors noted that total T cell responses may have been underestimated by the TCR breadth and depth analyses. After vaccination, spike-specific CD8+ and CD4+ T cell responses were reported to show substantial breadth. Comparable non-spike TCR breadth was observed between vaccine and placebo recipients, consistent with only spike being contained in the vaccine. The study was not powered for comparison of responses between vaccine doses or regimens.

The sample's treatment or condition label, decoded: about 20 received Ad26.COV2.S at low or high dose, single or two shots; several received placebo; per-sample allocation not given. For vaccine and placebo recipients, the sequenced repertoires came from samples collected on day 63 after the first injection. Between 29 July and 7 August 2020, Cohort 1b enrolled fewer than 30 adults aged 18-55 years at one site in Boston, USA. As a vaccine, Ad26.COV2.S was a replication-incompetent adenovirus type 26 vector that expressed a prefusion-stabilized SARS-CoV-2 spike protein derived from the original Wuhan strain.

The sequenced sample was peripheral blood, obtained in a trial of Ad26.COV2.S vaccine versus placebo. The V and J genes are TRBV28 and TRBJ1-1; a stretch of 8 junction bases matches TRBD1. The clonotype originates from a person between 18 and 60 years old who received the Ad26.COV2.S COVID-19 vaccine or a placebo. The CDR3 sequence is CASQGARTEAFF. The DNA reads TGTGCCAGCCAGGGGGCTCGGACTGAAGCTTTCTTT.